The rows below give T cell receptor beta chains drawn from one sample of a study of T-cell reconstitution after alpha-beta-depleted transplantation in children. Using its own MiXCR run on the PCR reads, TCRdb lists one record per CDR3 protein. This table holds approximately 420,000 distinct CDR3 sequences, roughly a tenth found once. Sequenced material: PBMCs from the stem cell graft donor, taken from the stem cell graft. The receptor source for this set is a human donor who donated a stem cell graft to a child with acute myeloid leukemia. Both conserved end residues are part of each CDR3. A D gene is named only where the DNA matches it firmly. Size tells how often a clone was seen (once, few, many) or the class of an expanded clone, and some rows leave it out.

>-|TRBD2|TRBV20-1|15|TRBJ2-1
CSASPPGGFYNEQFF
TGCAGTGCTAGCCCCCCGGGGGGTTTCTACAATGAGCAGTTCTTC
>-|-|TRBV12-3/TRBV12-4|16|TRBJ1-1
CASSFHPGYGNTEAFF
TGTGCCAGCAGTTTCCATCCGGGGTACGGGAACACTGAAGCTTTCTTT
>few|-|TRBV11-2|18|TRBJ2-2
CASSLGPLGGGFTGELFF
TGTGCCAGCAGCTTAGGTCCCTTGGGAGGGGGTTTCACCGGGGAGCTGTTTTTT
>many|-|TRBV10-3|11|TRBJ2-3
CAIGQQDTQYF
TGTGCCATAGGACAGCAGGATACGCAGTATTTT
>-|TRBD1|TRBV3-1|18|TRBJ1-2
CATSQQLPGQGEYHGYTF
TGTGCCACCAGCCAGCAGCTCCCTGGACAGGGGGAATATCATGGCTACACCTTC
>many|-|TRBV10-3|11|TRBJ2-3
CAISGGDTQYF
TGTGCCATCAGTGGGGGGGATACGCAGTATTTT
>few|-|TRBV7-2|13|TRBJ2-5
CASSFVEAETQYF
TGTGCCAGCAGCTTTGTAGAAGCAGAGACCCAGTACTTC
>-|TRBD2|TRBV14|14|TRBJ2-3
CASGLAGSTDTQYF
TGTGCCAGCGGACTAGCGGGGAGCACAGATACGCAGTATTTT
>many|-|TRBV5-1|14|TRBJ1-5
CASSLGAPNQPQHF
TGCGCCAGCAGCTTGGGCGCACCTAATCAGCCCCAGCATTTT
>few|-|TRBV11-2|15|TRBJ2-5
CASSPGLGGRETQYF
TGTGCCAGCAGCCCCGGCCTAGGAGGAAGAGAGACCCAGTACTTC
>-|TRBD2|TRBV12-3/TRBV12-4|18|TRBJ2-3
CASSLAVAGGASTDTQYF
TGTGCCAGCAGTTTGGCGGTCGCGGGGGGGGCGTCTACAGATACGCAGTATTTT
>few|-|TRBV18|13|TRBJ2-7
CASSPASSYEQYF
TGTGCCAGCTCACCGGCAAGCTCCTACGAGCAGTACTTC
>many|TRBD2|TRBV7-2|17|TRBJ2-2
CASSLGIGGGAAGELFF
TGTGCCAGCAGCTTAGGGATCGGCGGGGGGGCCGCCGGGGAGCTGTTTTTT
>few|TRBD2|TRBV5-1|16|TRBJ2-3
CASSPGLAGLTDTQYF
TGCGCCAGCAGCCCCGGACTAGCGGGACTCACAGATACGCAGTATTTT
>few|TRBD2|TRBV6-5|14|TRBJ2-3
CASSYRDYTDTQYF
TGTGCCAGCAGTTACAGGGACTACACAGATACGCAGTATTTT
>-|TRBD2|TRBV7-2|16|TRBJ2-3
CASSFRLAGSTDTQYF
TGTGCCAGCAGCTTCAGACTAGCGGGGAGCACAGATACGCAGTATTTT
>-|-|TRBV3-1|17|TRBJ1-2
CATSQDMRKGRARGYTF
TGTGCCACCAGCCAAGATATGCGGAAGGGCCGTGCGCGGGGCTACACCTTC
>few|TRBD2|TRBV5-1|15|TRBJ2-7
CASSKTSGRSYEQYF
TGCGCCAGCAGCAAGACTAGCGGGAGATCCTACGAGCAGTACTTC
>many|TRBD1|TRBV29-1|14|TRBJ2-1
CSVRDRGRGNEQFF
TGCAGCGTCAGAGACAGGGGAAGGGGCAATGAGCAGTTCTTC
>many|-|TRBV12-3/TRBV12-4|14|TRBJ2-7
CASRIGHSAYEQYF
TGTGCCAGCAGAATCGGACATTCCGCCTACGAGCAGTACTTC
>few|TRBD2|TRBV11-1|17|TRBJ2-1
CASRRLAGGPSYNEQFF
TGTGCCAGCAGAAGACTAGCGGGAGGGCCCTCCTACAATGAGCAGTTCTTC
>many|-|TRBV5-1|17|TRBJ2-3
CASRAGLPGILTDTQYF
TGCGCCAGCCGGGCCGGACTACCGGGAATCCTCACAGATACGCAGTATTTT
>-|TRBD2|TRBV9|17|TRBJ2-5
CASSVAGAGGLQETQYF
TGTGCCAGCAGCGTAGCTGGGGCGGGAGGACTTCAAGAGACCCAGTACTTC
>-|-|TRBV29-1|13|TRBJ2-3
CSGGLGNTDTQYF
TGCAGCGGTGGGCTTGGAAACACAGATACGCAGTATTTT
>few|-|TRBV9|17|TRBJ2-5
CASSVDRGLVGQETQYF
TGTGCCAGCAGCGTAGACAGGGGACTAGTAGGCCAAGAGACCCAGTACTTC
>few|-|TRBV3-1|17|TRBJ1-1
CASSQEGGQGGPTEAFF
TGTGCCAGCAGCCAAGAAGGTGGGCAGGGAGGGCCCACTGAAGCTTTCTTT
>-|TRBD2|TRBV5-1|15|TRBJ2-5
CASSPPGTSGATLIF
TGCGCCAGCAGCCCCCCGGGCACTAGCGGGGCCACGCTGATCTTC
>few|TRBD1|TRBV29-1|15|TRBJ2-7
CSVDSGTGFSYEQYF
TGCAGCGTTGACTCCGGGACAGGGTTCTCCTACGAGCAGTACTTC
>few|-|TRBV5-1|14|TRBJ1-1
CASSWGTPRGEAFF
TGCGCCAGCAGCTGGGGGACACCGAGAGGTGAAGCTTTCTTT
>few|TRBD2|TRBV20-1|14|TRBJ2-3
CSAAPSGGADTQYF
TGCAGTGCGGCACCTAGCGGGGGGGCAGATACGCAGTATTTT
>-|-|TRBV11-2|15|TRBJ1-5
CASSPTWGSNQPQHF
TGTGCCAGCAGCCCAACCTGGGGCAGCAATCAGCCCCAGCATTTT